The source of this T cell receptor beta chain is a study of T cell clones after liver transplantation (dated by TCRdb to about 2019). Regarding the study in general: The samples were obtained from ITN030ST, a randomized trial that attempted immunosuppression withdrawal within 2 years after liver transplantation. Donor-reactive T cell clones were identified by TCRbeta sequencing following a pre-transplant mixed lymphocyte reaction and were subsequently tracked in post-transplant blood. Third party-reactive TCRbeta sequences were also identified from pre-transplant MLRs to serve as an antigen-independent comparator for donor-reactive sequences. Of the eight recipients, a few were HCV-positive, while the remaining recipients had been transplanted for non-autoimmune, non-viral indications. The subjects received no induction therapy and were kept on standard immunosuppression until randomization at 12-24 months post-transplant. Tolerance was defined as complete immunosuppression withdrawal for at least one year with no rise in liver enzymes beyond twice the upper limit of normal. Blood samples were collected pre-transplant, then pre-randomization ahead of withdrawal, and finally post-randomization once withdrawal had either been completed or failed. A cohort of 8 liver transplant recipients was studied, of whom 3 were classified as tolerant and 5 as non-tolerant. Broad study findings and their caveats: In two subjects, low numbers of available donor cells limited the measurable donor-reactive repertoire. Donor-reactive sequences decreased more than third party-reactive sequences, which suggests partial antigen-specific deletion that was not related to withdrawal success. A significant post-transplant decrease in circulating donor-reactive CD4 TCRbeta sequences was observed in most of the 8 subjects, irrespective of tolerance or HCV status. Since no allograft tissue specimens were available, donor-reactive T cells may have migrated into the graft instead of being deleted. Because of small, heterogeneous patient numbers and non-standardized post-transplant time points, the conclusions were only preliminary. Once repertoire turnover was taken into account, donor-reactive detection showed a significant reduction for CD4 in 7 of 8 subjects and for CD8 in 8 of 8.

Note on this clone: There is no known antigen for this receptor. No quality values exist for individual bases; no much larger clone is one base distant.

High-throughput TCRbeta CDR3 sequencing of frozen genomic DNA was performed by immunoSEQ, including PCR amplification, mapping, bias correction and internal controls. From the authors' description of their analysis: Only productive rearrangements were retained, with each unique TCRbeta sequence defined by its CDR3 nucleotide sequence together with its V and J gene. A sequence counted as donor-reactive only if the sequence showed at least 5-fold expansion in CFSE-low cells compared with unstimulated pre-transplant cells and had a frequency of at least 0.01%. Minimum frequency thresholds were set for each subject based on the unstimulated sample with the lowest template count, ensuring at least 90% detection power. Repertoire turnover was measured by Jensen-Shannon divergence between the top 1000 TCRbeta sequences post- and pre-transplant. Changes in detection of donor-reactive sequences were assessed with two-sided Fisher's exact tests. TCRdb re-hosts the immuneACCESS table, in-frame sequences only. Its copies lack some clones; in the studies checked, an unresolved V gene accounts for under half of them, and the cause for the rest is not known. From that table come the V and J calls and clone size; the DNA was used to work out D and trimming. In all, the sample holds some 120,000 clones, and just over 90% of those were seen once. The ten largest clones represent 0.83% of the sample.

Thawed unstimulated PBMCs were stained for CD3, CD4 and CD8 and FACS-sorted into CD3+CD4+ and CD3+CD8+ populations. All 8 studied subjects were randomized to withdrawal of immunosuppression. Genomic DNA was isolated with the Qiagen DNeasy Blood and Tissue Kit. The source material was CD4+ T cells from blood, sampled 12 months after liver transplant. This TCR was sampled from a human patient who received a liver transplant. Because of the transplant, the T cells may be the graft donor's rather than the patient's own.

The bases are TGCAGCGTTAACAGGGCTCGCGACACTGAAGCTTTCTTT. Translated, this is CSVNRARDTEAFF. The chain is assembled from TRBV29-1 and TRBJ1-1; a tentative D call is TRBD1 (6 bases match). Reading the germline V gene gives CDR1 SQVTM and CDR2 ANQGSEA. The CDR3 measures 13 amino acids from cysteine to phenylalanine. CDR3 DNA only is kept here, 39 bases in frame from base 1. The V and J ends are trimmed by 5 bases and 3 bases, leaving 13 bases between them. The CDR3 plus the reference TRBV29-1 and TRBJ1-1 genes for the other parts give the full variable domain: SAVISQKPSRDICQRGTSLTIQCQVDSQVTMMFWYRQQPGQSLTLIATANQGSEATYESGFVIDKFPISRPNLTFSTLTVSNMSPEDSSIYLCSVNRARDTEAFFGQGTRLTVV.